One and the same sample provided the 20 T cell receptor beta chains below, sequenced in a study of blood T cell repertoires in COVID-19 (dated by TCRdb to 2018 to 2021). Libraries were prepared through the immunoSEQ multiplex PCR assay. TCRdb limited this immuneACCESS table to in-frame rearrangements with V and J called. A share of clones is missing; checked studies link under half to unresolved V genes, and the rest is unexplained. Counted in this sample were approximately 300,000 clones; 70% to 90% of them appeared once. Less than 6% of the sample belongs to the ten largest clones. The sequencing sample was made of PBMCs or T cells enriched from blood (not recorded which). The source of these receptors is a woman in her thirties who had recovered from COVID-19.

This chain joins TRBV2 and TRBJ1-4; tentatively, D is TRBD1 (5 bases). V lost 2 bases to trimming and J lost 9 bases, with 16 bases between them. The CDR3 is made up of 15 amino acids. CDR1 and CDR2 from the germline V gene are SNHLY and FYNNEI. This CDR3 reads CASSETRGFRKKLFF. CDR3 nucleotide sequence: TGTGCCAGCAGTGAAACCCGGGGGTTTCGGAAAAAACTGTTTTTT.

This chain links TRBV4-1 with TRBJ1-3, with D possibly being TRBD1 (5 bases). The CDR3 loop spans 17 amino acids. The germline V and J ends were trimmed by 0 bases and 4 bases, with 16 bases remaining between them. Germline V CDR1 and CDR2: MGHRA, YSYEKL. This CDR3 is CASSQDPQGARGNTIYF. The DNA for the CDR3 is TGCGCCAGCAGCCAAGATCCCCAGGGTGCGCGAGGAAACACCATATATTTT.

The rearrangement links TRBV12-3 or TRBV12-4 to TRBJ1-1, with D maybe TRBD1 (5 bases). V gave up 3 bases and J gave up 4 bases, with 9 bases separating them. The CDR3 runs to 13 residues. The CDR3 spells CASSFHQGTEAFF. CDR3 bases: TGTGCCAGCAGTTTCCACCAGGGCACTGAAGCTTTCTTT.

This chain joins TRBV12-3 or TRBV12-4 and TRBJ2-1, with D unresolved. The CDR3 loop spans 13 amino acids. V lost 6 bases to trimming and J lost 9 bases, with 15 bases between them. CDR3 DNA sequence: TGTGCCAGCAGATCGATAGCTGTCCCTGAGCAGTTCTTC. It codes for CASRSIAVPEQFF.

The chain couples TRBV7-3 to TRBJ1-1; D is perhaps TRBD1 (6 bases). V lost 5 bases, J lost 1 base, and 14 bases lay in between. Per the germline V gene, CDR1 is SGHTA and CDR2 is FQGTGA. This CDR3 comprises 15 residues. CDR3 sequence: CASSAWTAQNTEAFF. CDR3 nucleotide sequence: TGTGCCAGCAGCGCGTGGACAGCTCAGAACACTGAAGCTTTCTTT.

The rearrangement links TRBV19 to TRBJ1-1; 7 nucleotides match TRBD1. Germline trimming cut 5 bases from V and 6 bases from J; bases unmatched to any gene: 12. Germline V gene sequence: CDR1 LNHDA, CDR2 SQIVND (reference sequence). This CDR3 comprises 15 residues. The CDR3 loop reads CASSFRQGGSAEAFF. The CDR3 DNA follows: TGTGCCAGTAGTTTCCGACAGGGAGGTTCCGCTGAAGCTTTCTTT.

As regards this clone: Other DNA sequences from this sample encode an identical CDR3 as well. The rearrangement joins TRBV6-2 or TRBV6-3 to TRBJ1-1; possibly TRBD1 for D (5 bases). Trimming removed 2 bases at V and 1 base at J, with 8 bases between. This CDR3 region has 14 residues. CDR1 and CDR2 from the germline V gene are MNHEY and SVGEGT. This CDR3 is CASSYTGPNTEAFF. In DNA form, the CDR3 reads TGTGCCAGCAGTTACACAGGACCGAACACTGAAGCTTTCTTT.

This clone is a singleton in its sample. The CDR3 bases are TGTGCCAGCAGCCCGACAGGGGGGAATAATTCACCCCTCCACTTT. This sequence encodes CASSPTGGNNSPLHF. The rearrangement joins TRBV14 to TRBJ1-6; 9 bases are a match to TRBD1. This CDR3 contains 15 residues. Germline V gene lookup returns CDR1 SGHDN and CDR2 FVKESK. V lost 4 bases to trimming and J lost 5 bases; unmatched junction nucleotides: 3.

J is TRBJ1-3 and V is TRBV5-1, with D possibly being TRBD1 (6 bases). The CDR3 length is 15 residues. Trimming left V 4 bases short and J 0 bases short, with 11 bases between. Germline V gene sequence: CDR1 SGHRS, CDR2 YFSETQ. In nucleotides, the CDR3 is TGCGCCAGCAGCCCGGACAGACCCTCTGGAAACACCATATATTTT. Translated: CASSPDRPSGNTIYF. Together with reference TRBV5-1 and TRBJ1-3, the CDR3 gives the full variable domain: KAGVTQTPRYLIKTRGQQVTLSCSPISGHRSVSWYQQTPGQGLQFLFEYFSETQRNKGNFPGRFSGRQFSNSRSEMNVSTLELGDSALYLCASSPDRPSGNTIYFGEGSWLTVV.

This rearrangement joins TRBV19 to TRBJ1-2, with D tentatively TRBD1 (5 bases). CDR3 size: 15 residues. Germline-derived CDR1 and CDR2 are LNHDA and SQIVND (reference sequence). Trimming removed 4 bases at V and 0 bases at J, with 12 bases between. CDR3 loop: CASSRVGRSNYGYTF. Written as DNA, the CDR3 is TGTGCCAGTAGTAGGGTGGGGCGGTCTAACTATGGCTACACCTTC.

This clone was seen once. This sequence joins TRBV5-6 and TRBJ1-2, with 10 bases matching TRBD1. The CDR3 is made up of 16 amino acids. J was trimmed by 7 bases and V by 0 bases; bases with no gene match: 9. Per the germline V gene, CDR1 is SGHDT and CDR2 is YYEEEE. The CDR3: CASSLDYGTGVPGYTF. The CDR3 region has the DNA TGTGCCAGCAGCTTGGATTATGGGACAGGGGTCCCTGGCTACACCTTC. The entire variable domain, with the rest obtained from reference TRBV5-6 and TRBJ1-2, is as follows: DAGVTQSPTHLIKTRGQQVTLRCSPKSGHDTVSWYQQALGQGPQFIFQYYEEEERQRGNFPDRFSGHQFPNYSSELNVNALLLGDSALYLCASSLDYGTGVPGYTFGSGTRLTVV.

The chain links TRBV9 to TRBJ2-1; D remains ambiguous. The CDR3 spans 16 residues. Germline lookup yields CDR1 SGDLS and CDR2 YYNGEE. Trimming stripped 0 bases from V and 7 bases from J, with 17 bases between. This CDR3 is CASSVDGSGVLNEQFF. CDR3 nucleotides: TGTGCCAGCAGCGTAGACGGTAGTGGAGTTTTGAATGAGCAGTTCTTC.

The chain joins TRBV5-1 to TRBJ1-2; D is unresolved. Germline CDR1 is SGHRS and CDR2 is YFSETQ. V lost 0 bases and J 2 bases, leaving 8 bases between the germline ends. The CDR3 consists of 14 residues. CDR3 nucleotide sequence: TGCGCCAGCAGCTTGGCCGACGGGAACTATGGCTACACCTTC. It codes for CASSLADGNYGYTF.

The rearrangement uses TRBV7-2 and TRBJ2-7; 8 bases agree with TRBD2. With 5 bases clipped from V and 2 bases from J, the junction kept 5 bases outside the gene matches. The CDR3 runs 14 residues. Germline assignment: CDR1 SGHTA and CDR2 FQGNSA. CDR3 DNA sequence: TGTGCCAGCAGCCCGCGGGGGGCCCCCTACGAGCAGTACTTC. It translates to CASSPRGAPYEQYF.

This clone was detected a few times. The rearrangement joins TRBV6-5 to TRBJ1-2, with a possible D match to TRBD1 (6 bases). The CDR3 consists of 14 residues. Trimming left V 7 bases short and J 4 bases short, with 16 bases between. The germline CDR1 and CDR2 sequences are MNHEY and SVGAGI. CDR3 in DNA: TGTGCCAGCAACGACGGACAGCGCATCTATGGCTACACCTTC. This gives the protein CASNDGQRIYGYTF.

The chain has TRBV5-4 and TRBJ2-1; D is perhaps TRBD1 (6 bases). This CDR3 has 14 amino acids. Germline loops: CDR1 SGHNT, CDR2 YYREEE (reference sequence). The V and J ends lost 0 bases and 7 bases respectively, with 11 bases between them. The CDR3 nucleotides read TGTGCCAGCAGCTTGGAAGGGGGTAGTAATGAGCAGTTCTTC. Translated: CASSLEGGSNEQFF.

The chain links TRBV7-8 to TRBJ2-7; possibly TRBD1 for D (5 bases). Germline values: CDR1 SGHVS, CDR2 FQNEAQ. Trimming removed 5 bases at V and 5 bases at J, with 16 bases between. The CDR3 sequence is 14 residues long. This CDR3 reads CASSLPSRANEQYF. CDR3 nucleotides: TGTGCCAGCAGCCTCCCGAGCAGGGCCAACGAGCAGTACTTC.

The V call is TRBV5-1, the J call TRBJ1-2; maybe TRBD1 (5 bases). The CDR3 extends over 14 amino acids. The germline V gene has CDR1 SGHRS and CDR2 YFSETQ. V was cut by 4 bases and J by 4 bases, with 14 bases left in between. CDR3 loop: CASSPGGVGYGYTF. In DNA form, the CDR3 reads TGCGCCAGCAGCCCCGGAGGGGTTGGCTATGGCTACACCTTC. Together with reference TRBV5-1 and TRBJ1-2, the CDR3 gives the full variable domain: KAGVTQTPRYLIKTRGQQVTLSCSPISGHRSVSWYQQTPGQGLQFLFEYFSETQRNKGNFPGRFSGRQFSNSRSEMNVSTLELGDSALYLCASSPGGVGYGYTFGSGTRLTVV.

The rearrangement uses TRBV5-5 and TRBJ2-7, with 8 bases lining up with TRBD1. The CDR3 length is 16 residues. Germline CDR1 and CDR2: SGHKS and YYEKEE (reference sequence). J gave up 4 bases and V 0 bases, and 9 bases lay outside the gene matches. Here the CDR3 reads CASSLAGGQGEYEQYF. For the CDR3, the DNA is TGTGCCAGCAGCTTGGCCGGAGGACAGGGAGAATACGAGCAGTACTTC.

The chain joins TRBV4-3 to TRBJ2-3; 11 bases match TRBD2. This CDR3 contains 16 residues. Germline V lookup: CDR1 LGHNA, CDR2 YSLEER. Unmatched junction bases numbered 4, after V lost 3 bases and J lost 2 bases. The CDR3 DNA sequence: TGCGCCAGCAGCCACGGGGGACTAGCGGTCACAGATACGCAGTATTTT. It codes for CASSHGGLAVTDTQYF.